The present entry profiles one TCR beta chain with its context. These oral cavity squamous cell carcinomas were HPV-negative and locally advanced. The sample is drawn from a study of neoadjuvant anti-PD-1 for oral cavity cancer. As for the study in general: Around day 43, patients without progression received a fourth nivolumab dose before surgery.

Survey sequencing of tumors mostly used 4.8 ug DNA, two replicates. This table comes from immunoSEQ multiplex PCR, and its TCRdb copy is limited to in-frame clones, with some not included. The sample lists around 7,000 clones, under 55% occurring once. Per germline, CDR1 SGHDT and CDR2 YYEEEE. J lost 3 bases, V lost 3 bases, and 9 bases had no gene match. The CDR3 loop spans 15 amino acids. The sample here was tumor tissue, taken before nivolumab (anti-PD-1) treatment. This receptor was obtained from a person aged 35-79 years with oral cavity squamous cell carcinoma. The chain combines TRBV5-6 with TRBJ2-7, with TRBD1 identical over 7 bases. The CDR3 loop reads CASSSDRTGVYEQYF. CDR3 DNA: TGTGCCAGCAGCTCAGACAGGACAGGAGTCTACGAGCAGTACTTC.